The clone carrying this T cell receptor beta chain is large in the sample. Antigen: not known. The data derive from a study of neoadjuvant nivolumab and ipilimumab in lung cancer. Overall study results and limits: Resected tumors had greater TCR richness and clonality than uninvolved lung. TCR sequencing covered a small number of samples. Only two of four nivolumab-treated tumors gained richness and clonality by surgery.

The CDR3 is 11 amino acids. Germline CDR1 LGHNA, CDR2 YNFKEQ. Trimming stripped 3 bases from V and 3 bases from J, with 1 base between. The method was immunoSEQ multiplex PCR; TCRdb's version includes in-frame clones alone and lacks a portion of them. The top ten clones hold around 9.3% of a sample with more than 25,000 clones, 75% to 85% of them seen once. The sequence was collected from an adult with non-small cell lung cancer. Sequencing was performed on tumor tissue, taken after neoadjuvant nivolumab, alone or with ipilimumab, at or shortly before surgery. The chain carries TRBV4-2 and TRBJ2-3; D is unresolved. The CDR3 DNA sequence: TGTGCCAGCAGCCATACAGATACGCAGTATTTT. It specifies CASSHTDTQYF.